These 10 T cell receptor beta chains originate from one sample sequenced in a study of blood T cell repertoires in COVID-19. Method: immunoSEQ multiplex PCR; TCRdb's copy keeps in-frame clones and lacks some. The sample contains a few hundred thousand clones, roughly 85% of which appear only once. The sample consisted of peripheral blood. These receptors all stem from a human donor in a cohort sampled during active COVID-19.

This clone was seen only a few times. The V call is TRBV5-1, the J call TRBJ1-5, with D possibly being TRBD1 (5 bases). Germline CDR1 and CDR2: SGHRS and YFSETQ. This CDR3 is built from 13 residues. V was clipped by 5 bases and J by 3 bases, with 9 bases between them. CDR3 sequence reads: CASRIGVNQPQHF. In DNA, the CDR3 is TGCGCCAGCAGAATAGGGGTCAATCAGCCCCAGCATTTT.

The chain carries TRBV5-6 and TRBJ2-1; 11 bases are shared with TRBD2. The CDR3 extends over 17 amino acids. Germline CDR1 is SGHDT and CDR2 is YYEEEE. V was pared by 0 bases and J by 7 bases, with 9 bases of the junction left unmatched. As DNA, the CDR3 is TGTGCCAGCAGCTTGGCCCAGGGACTAGCGGTAGGGAATGAGCAGTTCTTC. Translating gives CASSLAQGLAVGNEQFF.

Points on this clone: Other nucleotide sequences in the sample specify the same CDR3. This rearrangement joins TRBV7-3 to TRBJ2-2; D uncertain. The V end was cut by 0 bases, the J end by 4 bases, with 3 bases between. This CDR3 is 13 amino acids long. Germline values: CDR1 SGHTA, CDR2 FQGTGA. CDR3 loop: CASSLTGTGELFF. CDR3 DNA sequence: TGTGCCAGCAGCTTAACCGGCACCGGGGAGCTGTTTTTT.

This chain connects TRBV6-2 or TRBV6-3 to TRBJ2-5; D call uncertain. The CDR3 length is 15 residues. V lost 2 bases, J lost 0 bases, and 10 bases lay in between. Germline CDR1 reads MNHEY; CDR2 reads SVGEGT. CDR3 nucleotide sequence: TGTGCCAGCAGTTACGGGCAGACGTACCAAGAGACCCAGTACTTC. It translates to CASSYGQTYQETQYF.

The chain recombines TRBV7-2 with TRBJ1-2, with 8 bases identical to TRBD1. With 8 bases clipped from V and 2 bases from J, the junction kept 7 bases outside the gene matches. CDR1 and CDR2 (germline): SGHTA, FQGNSA. The CDR3 sequence is 14 residues long. The CDR3 nucleotides read TGTGCCAGCTTCCGGGACAGGCACAACTATGGCTACACCTTC. It is translated as CASFRDRHNYGYTF.

The rearrangement uses TRBV12-3 or TRBV12-4 and TRBJ1-1; no firm D call. The V gene lost 1 base and the J gene lost 7 bases, with 7 bases spanning the gap. CDR3 length: 12 amino acids. CDR3 amino acids: CASSLGAGEAFF. The CDR3 DNA sequence: TGTGCCAGCAGTTTAGGGGCAGGTGAAGCTTTCTTT.

J is TRBJ1-1 and V is TRBV7-9; tentative D call: TRBD1 (6 bases). The CDR3 is 16 residues long. From germline, CDR1 is SEHNR and CDR2 FQNEAQ (reference sequence). Trimming removed 5 bases at V and 0 bases at J, with 16 bases between. CDR3 nucleotides: TGTGCCAGCAGCCTTAGGGGGAGCCAGTTGAACACTGAAGCTTTCTTT. Protein: CASSLRGSQLNTEAFF.

This rearrangement joins TRBV30 to TRBJ1-1, with no clear D. The CDR3 length is 11 residues. Per the germline V gene, CDR1 is GTSNPN and CDR2 is SVGIG (reference sequence). V lost 2 bases, J lost 5 bases, and 6 bases lay in between. The CDR3 loop reads CAWSIGTEAFF. CDR3 coding DNA: TGTGCCTGGAGTATCGGGACTGAAGCTTTCTTT.

The V and J genes are TRBV4-2 and TRBJ2-1; 9 bases align to TRBD2. The CDR3 is 15 residues long. The V gene's germline CDR1 is LGHNA and CDR2 YNFKEQ. After removal of 6 bases from V and 6 bases from J, the junction contained 9 bases not matched to a gene. CDR3 nucleotides: TGTGCCAGCAGGAGGGCGGGGGGGCCGACCAATGAGCAGTTCTTC. It yields the protein CASRRAGGPTNEQFF.

The V and J genes are TRBV6-5 and TRBJ2-1, with a weak D call TRBD1 (6 bases). The CDR3 loop spans 14 amino acids. Between the trimmed V and J ends, which lost 2 bases and 2 bases, there was a span of 7 bases. CDR1 is MNHEY, CDR2 SVGAGI, per germline. The CDR3 nucleotides read TGTGCCAGCAGTTACGGGGGCGCCTACAATGAGCAGTTCTTC. Its translation is CASSYGGAYNEQFF.